This paragraph covers one T cell receptor beta chain sequence. These data are taken from a study of blood T cell repertoires in COVID-19. Study context: PBMCs, B-cell-depleted T cells, or T cells provided the cDNA or gDNA that made up the material.

Per the study methods: The authors estimated nucleated cell counts from reference gene primer amplification. Libraries were prepared by immunoSEQ multiplex PCR; TCRdb keeps only in-frame clonotypes and omits some of them. V, J and clone size were drawn from that table, and D and trimming were deduced from the DNA. The table has 180,000 or so clones, around 91% seen once. Material for sequencing was peripheral blood. The sequence derives from a man aged 50-59 years with acute or convalescent COVID-19.

As DNA, the CDR3 is TGCGCCAGCAAGCTGGGGACAGCGAACACCGGGGAGCTGTTTTTT. Protein product: CASKLGTANTGELFF. The V and J genes are TRBV5-1 and TRBJ2-2; 7 bases fit TRBD1. The junction had 5 bases not matched to a gene; V was cut back by 6 bases and J by 0 bases. The CDR3 consists of 15 residues. Germline V lookup: CDR1 SGHRS, CDR2 YFSETQ.